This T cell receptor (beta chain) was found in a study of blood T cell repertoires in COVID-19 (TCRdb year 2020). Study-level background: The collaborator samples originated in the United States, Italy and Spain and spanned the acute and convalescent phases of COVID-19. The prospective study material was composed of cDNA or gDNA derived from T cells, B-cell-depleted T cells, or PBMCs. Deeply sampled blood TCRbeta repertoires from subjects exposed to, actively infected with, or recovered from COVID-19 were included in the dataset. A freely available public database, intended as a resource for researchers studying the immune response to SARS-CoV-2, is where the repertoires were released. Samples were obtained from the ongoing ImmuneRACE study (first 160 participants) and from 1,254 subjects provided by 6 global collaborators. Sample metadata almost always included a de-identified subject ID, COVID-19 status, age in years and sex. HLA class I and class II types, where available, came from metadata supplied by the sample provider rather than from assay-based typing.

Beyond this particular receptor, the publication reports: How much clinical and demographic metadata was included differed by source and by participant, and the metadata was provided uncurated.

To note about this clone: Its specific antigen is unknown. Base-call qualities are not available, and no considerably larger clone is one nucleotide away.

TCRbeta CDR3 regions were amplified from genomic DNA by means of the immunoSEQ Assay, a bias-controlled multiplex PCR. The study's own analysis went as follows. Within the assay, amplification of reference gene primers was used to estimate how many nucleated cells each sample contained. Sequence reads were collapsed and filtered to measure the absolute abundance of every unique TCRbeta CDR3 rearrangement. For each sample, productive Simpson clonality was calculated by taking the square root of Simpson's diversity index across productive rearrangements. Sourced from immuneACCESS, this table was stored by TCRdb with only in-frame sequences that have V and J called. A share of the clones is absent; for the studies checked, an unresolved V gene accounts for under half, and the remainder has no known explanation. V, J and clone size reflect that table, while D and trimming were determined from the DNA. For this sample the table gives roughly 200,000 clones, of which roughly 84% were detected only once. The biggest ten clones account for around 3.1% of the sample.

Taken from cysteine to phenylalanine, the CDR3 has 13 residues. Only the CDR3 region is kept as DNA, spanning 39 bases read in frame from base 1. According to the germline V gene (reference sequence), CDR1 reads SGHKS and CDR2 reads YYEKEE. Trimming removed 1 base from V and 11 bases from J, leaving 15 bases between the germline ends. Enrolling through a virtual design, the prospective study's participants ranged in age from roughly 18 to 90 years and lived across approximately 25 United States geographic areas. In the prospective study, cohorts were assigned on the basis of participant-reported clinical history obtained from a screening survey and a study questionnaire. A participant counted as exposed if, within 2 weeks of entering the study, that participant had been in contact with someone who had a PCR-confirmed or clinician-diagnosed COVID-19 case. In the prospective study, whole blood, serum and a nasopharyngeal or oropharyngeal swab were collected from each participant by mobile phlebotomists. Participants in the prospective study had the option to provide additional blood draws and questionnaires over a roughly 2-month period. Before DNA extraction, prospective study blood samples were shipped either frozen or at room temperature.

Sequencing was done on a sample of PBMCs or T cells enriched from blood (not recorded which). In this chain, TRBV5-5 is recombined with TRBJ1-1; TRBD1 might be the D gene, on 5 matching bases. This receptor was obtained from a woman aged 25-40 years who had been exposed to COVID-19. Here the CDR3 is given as CASSLMAGNWAFF. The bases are TGTGCCAGCAGCTTGATGGCAGGGAATTGGGCTTTCTTT.